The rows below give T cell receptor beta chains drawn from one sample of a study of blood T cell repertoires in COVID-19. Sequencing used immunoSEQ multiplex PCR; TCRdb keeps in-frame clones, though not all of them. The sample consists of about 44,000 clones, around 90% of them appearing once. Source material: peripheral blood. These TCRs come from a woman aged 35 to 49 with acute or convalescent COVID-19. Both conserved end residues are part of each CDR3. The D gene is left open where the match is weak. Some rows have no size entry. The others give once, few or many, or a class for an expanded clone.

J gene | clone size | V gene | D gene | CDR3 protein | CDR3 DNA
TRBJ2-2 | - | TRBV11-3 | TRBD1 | CASSQPGQGVMGELFF | TGTGCCAGCAGCCAGCCGGGACAGGGGGTAATGGGGGAGCTGTTTTTT
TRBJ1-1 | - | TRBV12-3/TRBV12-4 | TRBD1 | CASITGATEAFF | TGTGCCAGCATCACAGGGGCCACTGAAGCTTTCTTT
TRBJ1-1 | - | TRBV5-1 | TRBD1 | CASSSEGQENTEAFF | TGCGCCAGCAGCTCAGAGGGACAGGAGAACACTGAAGCTTTCTTT
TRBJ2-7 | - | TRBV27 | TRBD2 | CASSRLAGLNEQYF | TGTGCCAGCAGTAGACTAGCGGGTCTAAACGAGCAGTACTTC
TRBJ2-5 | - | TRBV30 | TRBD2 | CAWSVHSGRKTQYF | TGTGCCTGGAGTGTACATAGCGGGAGAAAGACCCAGTACTTC
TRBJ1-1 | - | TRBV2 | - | CASSVVQGGTEAFF | TGTGCCAGCAGTGTGGTACAGGGCGGCACTGAAGCTTTCTTT
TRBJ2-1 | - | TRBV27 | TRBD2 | CASRFLAGGPDNEQFF | TGTGCCAGCAGGTTCTTAGCGGGAGGGCCAGATAATGAGCAGTTCTTC
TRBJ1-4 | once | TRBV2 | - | CASSDDTAPGPRGANEKLFF | TGTGCCAGCAGCGACGATACCGCACCGGGACCTCGGGGGGCAAATGAAAAACTGTTTTTT
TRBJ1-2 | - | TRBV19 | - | CASRNSGTAATYGYTF | TGTGCCAGTAGAAATAGCGGGACGGCCGCTACTTATGGCTACACCTTC
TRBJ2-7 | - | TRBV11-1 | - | CASSYDSHSSYEQYF | TGTGCCAGCAGCTATGACAGTCACAGCTCCTACGAGCAGTACTTC